This T cell receptor beta chain stems from a study of patients and donors after allogeneic stem cell transplantation. TCRdb passed the RT-PCR reads through MiXCR, listing each CDR3 protein once. The sample lists some 880,000 distinct CDR3 sequences; approximately 18% were seen once. The length of the CDR3 is 12 residues. CDR1 SQVTM and CDR2 ANQGSEA come from the germline V gene. Trimming cost V 2 bases and J 9 bases; bases outside gene matches: 3. The TCR comes from a human donor who was either an allogeneic HSCT recipient or a stem cell or donor lymphocyte infusion donor (not recorded which). It is not recorded whose cells these are; they may come from a transplant donor. The chain links TRBV29-1 to TRBJ2-1; 8 nucleotides align to TRBD1. Sequenced sample: blood, either unsorted or a sorted T cell fraction (not recorded which). CDR3 sequence reads: CSVESDRGEQFF. The CDR3 bases are TGCAGCGTTGAATCCGACAGGGGTGAGCAGTTCTTC.